One and the same sample provided the 22 T cell receptor beta chains below, sequenced in a study of vaccination and CD4 T cells after COVID-19. Treatment meaning: roughly 10-day PBMC culture with coronavirus spike peptide pools or control peptides (ViraFEST assay). The Oncomine TCR Beta short-read assay sequenced DNA from cultured CD4+ T cells. TCRdb ran MiXCR on the PCR reads and lists one entry per CDR3 protein. The sample has over 6,500 distinct CDR3 sequences, 55% to 75% seen once. Their target antigens are unknown. Sequences were obtained from CD4+ T cells from blood, cultured in vitro. The receptors derive from a human donor who had recovered from COVID-19.

The chain joins TRBV29-1 to TRBJ1-5, with a tentative D call TRBD1 (5 bases). Trimming shortened V by 5 bases and J by 7 bases, and 15 bases separated the two germline ends. This CDR3 is built from 13 residues. Per the germline V gene, CDR1 is SQVTM and CDR2 is ANQGSEA. The CDR3 loop reads CSVSNGGGQPQHF. Here the CDR3 DNA reads TGCAGCGTTTCCAACGGGGGGGGGCAGCCCCAGCATTTT.

Note on this clonotype: At one end the junction does not follow the germline gene, possibly because of a read error. The chain couples TRBV19 to TRBJ1-2; D gene uncertain. Germline V gives CDR1 LNHDA, CDR2 SQIVND (reference sequence). The CDR3 totals 12 residues. The DNA of the CDR3 is TGTGCCAGTAGTATGGACTCAGGCCTCTATCTATTC. It is translated as CASSMDSGLYLF.

V is TRBV12-3 or TRBV12-4 and J is TRBJ1-2; D is undetermined. This CDR3 has 13 residues. V was clipped by 3 bases and J by 8 bases, with 13 bases between them. CDR3 in DNA: TGTGCCAGCAGTTTTGATGGGCTGGGAGGCTACACCTTC. Translating it yields CASSFDGLGGYTF.

The chain links TRBV20-1 to TRBJ1-2; D possibly corresponds to TRBD1 (5 bases). Germline lookup yields CDR1 DFQATT and CDR2 SNEGSKA (reference sequence). V shed 7 bases and J shed 1 base, with 7 bases lying between them. The CDR3 loop spans 11 amino acids. The CDR3 DNA sequence: TGCAGTGTAGGGGTTAACTATGGCTACACCTTC. Amino acid sequence: CSVGVNYGYTF.

The rearrangement uses TRBV10-3 and TRBJ2-7, with 7 bases identical to TRBD2. Germline CDR1 reads ENHRY; CDR2 reads SYGVKD. V lost 10 bases to trimming and J lost 2 bases; unmatched junction nucleotides: 11. The CDR3 sequence is 14 residues long. CDR3: CATRSTRGAYEQYF. DNA of the CDR3: TGTGCCACCCGCAGTACCCGGGGGGCCTACGAGCAGTACTTC.

The chain employs TRBV7-3 and TRBJ2-3, with TRBD2 matching over 11 bases. Germline V lookup: CDR1 SGHTA, CDR2 FQGTGA. The CDR3 is 16 residues long. V lost 0 bases and J lost 3; bases outside the gene matches: 2. The CDR3 DNA follows: TGTGCCAGCAGCTTAACTAGCGGGGGGGGAACAGATACGCAGTATTTT. This encodes CASSLTSGGGTDTQYF.

J is TRBJ1-5 and V is TRBV7-9; D unclear. Looked up from germline, CDR1 is SEHNR and CDR2 is FQNEAQ (reference sequence). The CDR3 totals 12 residues. Trimming stripped 2 bases from V and 7 bases from J, with 6 bases between. In DNA form, the CDR3 reads TGTGCCAGCAGCTTACTGAGCCAGCCCCAGCATTTT. This sequence encodes CASSLLSQPQHF.

This rearrangement joins TRBV2 to TRBJ2-6; no definite D call. Trimming removed 9 bases at V and 1 base at J, with 7 bases between. From germline, CDR1 is SNHLY and CDR2 FYNNEI. This CDR3 has 13 amino acids. The CDR3 spells CARAPSGANVLTF. The CDR3 DNA sequence: TGTGCCAGAGCACCTTCTGGGGCCAACGTCCTGACTTTC.

The chain joins TRBV20-1 to TRBJ2-3; D uncertain. CDR1 DFQATT and CDR2 SNEGSKA come from the germline V gene (reference sequence). Trimming took off 0 bases at V and 0 bases at J, with 13 bases between the two ends. CDR3 length: 16 residues. CDR3 in DNA: TGCAGTGCTAGAGATAAAGTCTCCCCGAGCACAGATACGCAGTATTTT. Translated: CSARDKVSPSTDTQYF.

This chain links TRBV5-6 with TRBJ2-7, with a tentative D call TRBD1 (6 bases). The germline V gene encodes CDR1 SGHDT and CDR2 YYEEEE. The CDR3 contains 13 residues. V was cut by 1 base and J by 5 bases, with 10 bases left in between. The CDR3 sequence: CASSLLQGNEQYF. CDR3 bases: TGTGCCAGCAGCTTGCTACAGGGAAACGAGCAGTACTTC.

CDR3 bases: TGTGCCATCAGTGACAGAACCTCGGAAAAACTGTTTTTT. Protein product: CAISDRTSEKLFF. V is TRBV10-3 and J is TRBJ1-4; D gene ambiguous. Per germline, CDR1 ENHRY and CDR2 SYGVKD. V gave up 3 bases and J gave up 8 bases, with 10 bases separating them. The CDR3 has 13 residues.

This clonotype has a handful of counts. CDR3 bases: TGTGCCAGCAGGGAACAGGGGTGGCAGCCCCAGCATTTT. Its protein product is CASREQGWQPQHF. This chain uses TRBV6-1 with TRBJ1-5; 7 nucleotides align to TRBD1. Per the germline V gene, CDR1 is MNHNS and CDR2 is SASEGT. This CDR3 comprises 13 residues. The trim removed 6 bases at V and 7 bases at J, leaving 6 bases unmatched.

The chain is built from TRBV11-2 and TRBJ1-2; D not certain. This CDR3 contains 14 residues. The germline CDR1 and CDR2 sequences are SGHAT and FQNNGV. V lost 5 bases and J lost 4, with 14 bases in between. This chain's CDR3 is CASSPSHSSYGYTF. In DNA, the CDR3 is TGTGCCAGCAGCCCCAGCCATTCTAGCTATGGCTACACCTTC.

The chain links TRBV20-1 to TRBJ1-5; TRBD1 matches at 7 bases. The CDR3 spans 17 residues. Losses at the gene ends were 2 bases for V and 1 base for J; bases not matched to a gene: 11. Germline CDR1 and CDR2: DFQATT and SNEGSKA (reference sequence). CDR3 in amino acids: CSARNWGTGASNQPQHF. As DNA, the CDR3 is TGCAGTGCTAGAAACTGGGGAACAGGGGCAAGCAATCAGCCCCAGCATTTT.

The chain couples TRBV20-1 to TRBJ2-3, with a tentative D call TRBD1 (5 bases). V was pared by 3 bases and J by 2 bases, with 9 bases between. The CDR3 contains 13 residues. Germline loops: CDR1 DFQATT, CDR2 SNEGSKA (reference sequence). CDR3 loop: CSARGLPTDTQYF. CDR3 nucleotide sequence: TGCAGTGCTAGGGGGCTCCCCACAGATACGCAGTATTTT.

V gene TRBV19 combines with J gene TRBJ1-2, with 9 bases matching TRBD1. Losses at the gene ends were 10 bases for V and 8 bases for J; bases not matched to a gene: 5. CDR3 length: 11 residues. Germline lookup yields CDR1 LNHDA and CDR2 SQIVND (reference sequence). The CDR3 DNA reads TGTGCCACCGAGGACAGGGGCGGCTACACCTTC. This gives the protein CATEDRGGYTF.

V gene TRBV7-3 combines with J gene TRBJ1-5; possibly TRBD1 for D (5 bases). Looked up from germline, CDR1 is SGHTA and CDR2 is FQGTGA. Trimming took 5 bases from V and 5 from J, leaving 13 bases between them. This CDR3 contains 14 residues. This chain's CDR3 is CASSPRQFDQPQHF. CDR3 in DNA: TGTGCCAGCAGCCCCCGACAGTTCGATCAGCCCCAGCATTTT. The full variable domain, with the rest looked up from reference TRBV7-3 and TRBJ1-5, is GAGVSQTPSNKVTEKGKYVELRCDPISGHTALYWYRQSLGQGPEFLIYFQGTGAADDSGLPNDRFFAVRPEGSVSTLKIQRTERGDSAVYLCASSPRQFDQPQHFGDGTRLSIL.

The rearrangement uses TRBV7-2 and TRBJ1-6; D may be TRBD1 (6 bases). The V end was cut by 7 bases, the J end by 8 bases, with 18 bases between. The CDR3 runs 15 residues. Germline V gene lookup returns CDR1 SGHTA and CDR2 FQGNSA. The CDR3 here is CASIEQGRGYSPLHF. The CDR3, as DNA: TGTGCCAGCATTGAACAGGGCCGGGGGTATTCACCCCTCCACTTT.

V and J are TRBV7-2 and TRBJ1-2, with a possible D match to TRBD1 (5 bases). The length of the CDR3 is 12 residues. Germline CDR1 SGHTA, CDR2 FQGNSA. Trimming took off 5 bases at V and 7 bases at J, with 11 bases between the two ends. The CDR3 DNA sequence: TGTGCCAGCAGCCTTATGGGGGGTGGCTACACCTTC. Its protein product is CASSLMGGGYTF. The variable domain in full, completed from reference TRBV7-2 and TRBJ1-2, reads GAGVSQSPSNKVTEKGKDVELRCDPISGHTALYWYRQSLGQGLEFLIYFQGNSAPDKSGLPSDRFSAERTGGSVSTLTIQRTQQEDSAVYLCASSLMGGGYTFGSGTRLTVV.

This clonotype turned up a few times. J is TRBJ1-2 and V is TRBV19; possibly TRBD1 for D (5 bases). The ends were cut back, 5 bases at V and 5 bases at J, with 12 bases in the middle. Germline V gives CDR1 LNHDA, CDR2 SQIVND (reference sequence). This CDR3 is 13 amino acids long. CDR3 sequence: CASSPTGPYGYTF. The CDR3 DNA reads TGTGCCAGTAGTCCAACAGGACCTTATGGCTACACCTTC. Full variable domain (rest looked up from reference TRBV19 and TRBJ1-2): DGGITQSPKYLFRKEGQNVTLSCEQNLNHDAMYWYRQDPGQGLRLIYYSQIVNDFQKGDIAEGYSVSREKKESFPLTVTSAQKNPTAFYLCASSPTGPYGYTFGSGTRLTVV.

The rearrangement links TRBV12-3 or TRBV12-4 to TRBJ1-6; tentative D call: TRBD1 (5 bases). CDR3 length equals 14 residues. Trimming shortened V by 5 bases and J by 6 bases, and 11 bases separated the two germline ends. CDR3 in DNA: TGTGCCAGCAGTCTAGGGGAGGCTAATTCACCCCTCCACTTT. Its translation is CASSLGEANSPLHF.

The chain combines TRBV6-1 with TRBJ1-2; no clear D gene. V was pared by 8 bases and J by 4 bases, with 17 bases between. The germline V gene encodes CDR1 MNHNS and CDR2 SASEGT. This CDR3 region has 14 residues. CDR3 bases: TGTGCCAGCTCACGGGCCCTACGACGCTATGGCTACACCTTC. This sequence encodes CASSRALRRYGYTF.